A single sample gave rise to the 24 T cell receptor beta chains below, sequenced in a study of blood T cells in healthy people across ages. The authors ran a second PCR of about 7 to 11 cycles using a sample-barcoded 5' primer and a J-beta primer mix. TCRdb itself ran the 5' RACE reads through MiXCR, one entry per CDR3 protein. This table has 800,000 to 1,300,000 distinct CDR3 sequences, approximately 25% appearing once. The same sample was also used in a study of T cells of mothers and their children.

The sequenced sample was blood. These receptors all stem from a girl aged 2-9 years in good health.

The rearrangement links TRBV12-3 or TRBV12-4 to TRBJ2-5, with TRBD1 identical over 8 bases. CDR3 size: 14 residues. V trimming: 4 bases; J trimming: 1 base; junction bases outside the gene matches: 2. CDR3 sequence reads: CASSWTGIQETQYF. The CDR3 DNA sequence: TGTGCCAGCAGTTGGACAGGGATCCAAGAGACCCAGTACTTC.

The chain combines TRBV29-1 with TRBJ1-3; D is unclear. The CDR3 consists of 15 residues. V shed 0 bases and J shed 4 bases, with 13 bases lying between them. Per germline, CDR1 SQVTM and CDR2 ANQGSEA. Here the CDR3 reads CSVEEHGARGNTIYF. For the CDR3, the DNA is TGCAGCGTTGAAGAGCACGGCGCGCGGGGAAACACCATATATTTT.

This clonotype has only a few counts. The chain couples TRBV28 to TRBJ2-2, with 9 bases aligning to TRBD1. Unmatched junction bases numbered 8, after V lost 10 bases and J lost 2 bases. The CDR3 has 15 residues. Germline loops: CDR1 MDHEN, CDR2 SYDVKM. The CDR3 region has the DNA TGTGCCACAGAAAGGGACAGGGTAAACACCGGGGAGCTGTTTTTT. Translating gives CATERDRVNTGELFF.

Details on this clonotype: This CDR3 fails to terminate in the conserved phenylalanine or tryptophan, so it likely reflects a read error. The rearrangement links TRBV4-3 to TRBJ2-1; a possible D gene is TRBD2 (7 bases). This CDR3 comprises 15 residues. With 1 base removed from V and 4 bases from J, the gap between germline ends came to 11 bases. Per germline, CDR1 LGHNA and CDR2 YSLEER. The CDR3 DNA reads as TGCGCCAGCAGCCAAGGGGGGGGCAGGTACAATGAGCAGTTCCTC. Translated, it gives CASSQGGGRYNEQFL.

This clonotype was seen a handful of times. The genes are TRBV11-1 and TRBJ2-1, with 15 nucleotides matching TRBD2. Unmatched junction bases numbered 13, after V lost 4 bases and J lost 15 bases. CDR3 length equals 16 residues. CDR1 SGHAT and CDR2 FQDESV come from the germline V gene (reference sequence). The CDR3 nucleotides are TGTGCCAGCAGCTGGTTCCCGGGACTAGCGGGGGGCCATGGGTTCTTC. Protein: CASSWFPGLAGGHGFF.

Comment on this clonotype: A read error may produce the germline difference seen at one junction end. This chain joins TRBV19 and TRBJ2-1; either TRBD1 or TRBD2 may supply D (6 bases each). Germline CDR1 and CDR2: LNHDA and SQIVND (reference sequence). CDR3 size: 12 residues. The CDR3 DNA reads TGTGCCGCCTCCCCGGGGGCCCATGAGCAGTCCTTC. Translated: CAASPGAHEQSF.

The chain is built from TRBV21-1 and TRBJ1-4; the DNA was not compared with TRBD1, the D call given in the table. TRBV21-1 represents a pseudogene. CDR3 length equals 14 residues. CDR3 bases: TGTGCCAGCAGCCCGACGCCCTCTGTTGCAAAACTGTTTTTT. Its protein product is CASSPTPSVAKLFF.

J is TRBJ1-4 and V is TRBV11-2; D uncertain. This CDR3 is built from 14 residues. The V end was cut by 3 bases, the J end by 3 bases, with 8 bases between. Per the germline V gene, CDR1 is SGHAT and CDR2 is FQNNGV. The CDR3 sequence is CASSFMASNEKLFF. The DNA of the CDR3 is TGTGCCAGCAGCTTCATGGCCTCTAATGAAAAACTGTTTTTT.

A word on this clonotype: At one end the junction does not follow the germline gene, possibly because of a read error. The V and J genes are TRBV11-2 and TRBJ2-1, with TRBD2 identical over 9 bases. The CDR3 length is 16 residues. The germline CDR1 and CDR2 sequences are SGHAT and FQNNGV. CDR3 in amino acids: CASSLGGTSSYNEQVF. The DNA for the CDR3 is TGTGCCAGCAGCTTAGGTGGGACTAGCTCCTACAATGAGCAGGTCTTC.

The gene calls are TRBV11-2 and TRBJ1-1, with D possibly TRBD1 on 5 matching bases. Germline loops: CDR1 SGHAT, CDR2 FQNNGV. The CDR3 is 14 residues long. V was trimmed by 7 bases and J by 0 bases, leaving 12 bases between them. The CDR3 DNA follows: TGTGCCAGCATCCAAGGGGATTTGAACACTGAAGCTTTCTTT. Protein sequence: CASIQGDLNTEAFF.

The sample holds a few counts of this clonotype. The chain joins TRBV29-1 to TRBJ1-2; tentative D call: TRBD1 (6 bases). V gave up 3 bases and J gave up 0 bases, with 11 bases separating them. The CDR3 is 14 amino acids. Germline CDR1 reads SQVTM; CDR2 reads ANQGSEA. The CDR3 spells CSVDIPGANYGYTF. Here the CDR3 DNA reads TGCAGCGTTGATATCCCAGGGGCTAACTATGGCTACACCTTC. Full variable domain (missing parts from reference TRBV29-1 and TRBJ1-2): SAVISQKPSRDICQRGTSLTIQCQVDSQVTMMFWYRQQPGQSLTLIATANQGSEATYESGFVIDKFPISRPNLTFSTLTVSNMSPEDSSIYLCSVDIPGANYGYTFGSGTRLTVV.

The table lists this clonotype with a few counts. V is TRBV10-3 and J is TRBJ2-5, with TRBD2 matching over 12 bases. V shed 5 bases, J shed 1 base, and the junction held 2 bases outside the gene matches. This CDR3 contains 15 residues. Per the germline V gene, CDR1 is ENHRY and CDR2 is SYGVKD. CDR3 amino acids: CAISRLAGVQETQYF. DNA of the CDR3: TGTGCCATCAGTCGACTAGCGGGGGTCCAAGAGACCCAGTACTTC.

The V and J genes are TRBV20-1 and TRBJ1-2, with TRBD1 matching over 9 bases. Trimming removed 5 bases from V and 3 bases from J; junction bases left unmatched: 16. CDR3 size: 17 residues. CDR1 is DFQATT and CDR2 is SNEGSKA in the germline V gene (reference sequence). The CDR3, as DNA: TGCAGTGCTCCTCCCACAGGGGGCCTGAACGTGCACTATGGCTACACCTTC. It yields the protein CSAPPTGGLNVHYGYTF.

This clonotype has just a few counts. The J gene is TRBJ2-5, the V gene TRBV12-3 or TRBV12-4; 8 nucleotides line up with TRBD2. Unmatched junction bases numbered 7, after V lost 5 bases and J lost 2 bases. The CDR3 sequence is 15 residues long. The CDR3 DNA sequence: TGTGCCAGCAGTCCCCGGGGGGGTGTACAAGAGACCCAGTACTTC. Protein: CASSPRGGVQETQYF.

The gene calls are TRBV18 and TRBJ1-1; D is unclear. Trimming took 4 bases from V and 0 from J, leaving 12 bases between them. The CDR3 is made up of 15 amino acids. Looked up from germline, CDR1 is KGHSH and CDR2 is LQKENI. The CDR3 DNA follows: TGTGCCAGCTCACGGGGTCAGCTTATGAACACTGAAGCTTTCTTT. Its translation: CASSRGQLMNTEAFF.

This clonotype was recorded a few times. The genes are TRBV5-1 and TRBJ2-2, with 8 bases that match TRBD2. Germline-derived CDR1 and CDR2 are SGHRS and YFSETQ. Trimming took 4 bases from V and 5 from J; bases not matched to a gene: 10. The CDR3 contains 16 residues. The CDR3 coding sequence is TGCGCCAGCAGCCTCCAAGCGGGAGTGGGGACCGGGGAGCTGTTTTTT. Protein: CASSLQAGVGTGELFF.

A few counts support this clonotype. The rearrangement uses TRBV20-1 and TRBJ2-3, with D perhaps assigned TRBD1 or TRBD2 (7 bases each). The V and J ends lost 6 bases and 5 bases respectively, with 18 bases between them. This CDR3 spans 14 amino acids. Germline-derived CDR1 and CDR2 are DFQATT and SNEGSKA (reference sequence). CDR3 sequence: CSAAQGEGIDTQYF. In DNA, the CDR3 is TGCAGTGCCGCGCAGGGGGAGGGGATAGATACGCAGTATTTT.

Only a few counts were recorded for this clonotype. This rearrangement joins TRBV20-1 to TRBJ2-1, with D hard to call. The CDR3 contains 14 residues. With 5 bases removed from V and 3 bases from J, the gap between germline ends came to 14 bases. Germline values: CDR1 DFQATT, CDR2 SNEGSKA (reference sequence). The DNA for the CDR3 is TGCAGTGCTGAGCCGGACGGGTACTACAATGAGCAGTTCTTC. Its protein is CSAEPDGYYNEQFF.

This clonotype was picked up a small number of times. This chain connects TRBV4-3 to TRBJ2-7; D not certain. Germline V gene lookup returns CDR1 LGHNA and CDR2 YSLEER. CDR3 length equals 16 residues. The V end was cut by 0 bases, the J end by 4 bases, with 16 bases between. DNA for the CDR3: TGCGCCAGCAGCCAAGATCTTGCCCAAAACAATTACGAGCAGTACTTC. Amino acid sequence: CASSQDLAQNNYEQYF.

This clonotype was counted a few times. The CDR3 region is CASGGNSGIETQYF. The CDR3 nucleotides are TGTGCCAGCGGGGGGAATTCAGGGATAGAGACCCAGTACTTC. The chain employs TRBV12-3 or TRBV12-4 and TRBJ2-5; tentative D call: TRBD2 (6 bases). The CDR3 extends over 14 amino acids. Between the trimmed V and J ends, which lost 8 bases and 4 bases, there was a span of 17 bases.

This sequence joins TRBV12-3 or TRBV12-4 and TRBJ1-1; D uncertain. This CDR3 has 15 residues. The V and J ends lost 3 bases and 3 bases respectively, with 14 bases between them. The CDR3 here is CASSFSPYEDTEAFF. CDR3 sequence (DNA): TGTGCCAGCAGTTTCTCTCCCTACGAGGACACTGAAGCTTTCTTT.

The genes are TRBV7-9 and TRBJ2-3; a weak D match, TRBD2 (6 bases). The germline V gene has CDR1 SEHNR and CDR2 FQNEAQ (reference sequence). The germline V and J ends were trimmed by 5 bases and 3 bases, with 18 bases remaining between them. The CDR3 is 16 amino acids. CDR3 amino acids: CASSQPEGGGTDTQYF. CDR3 coding DNA: TGTGCCAGCAGCCAACCGGAGGGCGGCGGGACAGATACGCAGTATTTT.

The V and J genes are TRBV4-2 and TRBJ2-1, with TRBD1 identical over 9 bases. This CDR3 has 15 residues. V gave up 4 bases and J gave up 7 bases; unmatched junction bases: 8. Germline CDR1 is LGHNA and CDR2 is YNFKEQ. CDR3 bases: TGTGCCAGCAGCCCGCCGGGACAGGGTATGAATGAGCAGTTCTTC. Amino acids: CASSPPGQGMNEQFF.

The gene calls are TRBV29-1 and TRBJ1-4; the match to TRBD1 covers 7 bases. With 1 base clipped from V and 3 bases from J, the junction kept 11 bases outside the gene matches. The CDR3 contains 17 residues. CDR1 is SQVTM, CDR2 ANQGSEA, per germline. The CDR3: CSVEGGAWDSSNEKLFF. CDR3 coding DNA: TGCAGCGTTGAAGGTGGGGCGTGGGACAGCTCTAATGAAAAACTGTTTTTT. The entire variable domain, with the rest obtained from reference TRBV29-1 and TRBJ1-4, is as follows: SAVISQKPSRDICQRGTSLTIQCQVDSQVTMMFWYRQQPGQSLTLIATANQGSEATYESGFVIDKFPISRPNLTFSTLTVSNMSPEDSSIYLCSVEGGAWDSSNEKLFFGSGTQLSVL.